This passage covers 19 T cell receptor beta chains from one sample sequenced in a study of T-cell memory formation after mild COVID-19. TCRdb reprocessed the 5' RACE reads via MiXCR and lists one record per CDR3 protein. The profile covers over 450,000 distinct CDR3 sequences, with around 20% appearing a single time and approximately 13% taken by the ten largest. The specimen sequenced was PBMCs or a T cell subset sorted from them (not recorded which). Source of these receptors: an adult woman who had mild COVID-19 (a few samples of this study predate the infection). Cell type and time point are not known.

This clonotype was detected only a few times. As DNA, the CDR3 is TGCAGTGTCCTCTCCGGGACTAGCGGAACTTTAAACAATGAGCAGTTCTTC. It translates to CSVLSGTSGTLNNEQFF. The gene calls are TRBV20-1 and TRBJ2-1; 11 bases line up with TRBD2. The V gene's germline CDR1 is DFQATT and CDR2 SNEGSKA (reference sequence). CDR3 length: 17 residues. Trimming removed 7 bases from V and 5 bases from J; junction bases left unmatched: 16.

V gene TRBV5-8 combines with J gene TRBJ2-2; D possibly corresponds to TRBD1 (6 bases). CDR3 length: 12 amino acids. Trimming stripped 4 bases from V and 12 bases from J, with 13 bases between. CDR1 SGHTS and CDR2 YDEGEE come from the germline V gene. As DNA, the CDR3 is TGTGCCAGCAGCCATATGCAGGGGAAGCTGTTTTTT. It is translated as CASSHMQGKLFF.

The chain carries TRBV11-2 and TRBJ1-1; 8 bases agree with TRBD1. This CDR3 is built from 14 residues. Germline-derived CDR1 and CDR2 are SGHAT and FQNNGV. V was pared by 5 bases and J by 6 bases, with 8 bases of the junction left unmatched. CDR3 nucleotides: TGTGCCAGCAGCAATACAGACAGGGGTTCTGAAGCTTTCTTT. Translated, it gives CASSNTDRGSEAFF.

In DNA form, the CDR3 reads TGTGCCAGCAGTTACGGGAGGGCAGGAGACGAGCAGTACTTC. It translates to CASSYGRAGDEQYF. The chain recombines TRBV6-2 or TRBV6-3 with TRBJ2-7; 7 positions agree with TRBD2. The germline V gene has CDR1 MNHEY and CDR2 SVGEGT. Losses at the gene ends were 2 bases for V and 5 bases for J; bases not matched to a gene: 6. The CDR3 consists of 14 residues.

CDR3 in DNA: TGTGCCAGCAGCCAAGATTGGGCGGGTCCCGCCTACAATGAGCAGTTCTTC. As protein: CASSQDWAGPAYNEQFF. V and J are TRBV3-1 and TRBJ2-1; the D gene is possibly TRBD2 (5 bases). Germline V gene data show CDR1 as LGHDT and CDR2 as YNNKEL (reference sequence). V lost 0 bases, J lost 2 bases, and 14 bases lay in between. The CDR3 totals 17 residues.

The chain has TRBV29-1 and TRBJ2-3; TRBD2 is a possible D gene (5 bases). Germline V gene data show CDR1 as SQVTM and CDR2 as ANQGSEA. This CDR3 has 12 amino acids. V lost 4 bases, J lost 4 bases, and 9 bases lay in between. The CDR3 coding sequence is TGCAGCGTTGTGAGTAGCGCAGATACGCAGTATTTT. It specifies CSVVSSADTQYF.

This clonotype has ten or more counts. The chain carries TRBV5-1 and TRBJ2-3; 7 nucleotides agree with TRBD2. Germline loops: CDR1 SGHRS, CDR2 YFSETQ. This CDR3 contains 16 residues. J gave up 0 bases and V 1 base, and 5 bases lay outside the gene matches. DNA of the CDR3: TGCGCCAGCAGCTTGTGGGCGGGGGTGAGCACAGATACGCAGTATTTT. Residues: CASSLWAGVSTDTQYF.

The chain carries TRBV24-1 and TRBJ2-7; D gene unclear. Germline V lookup: CDR1 KGHDR, CDR2 SFDVKD. The CDR3 extends over 12 amino acids. With 1 base removed from V and 6 bases from J, the gap between germline ends came to 6 bases. The CDR3 protein is CATSDLDGEQYF. The CDR3 bases are TGTGCCACCAGTGATTTAGACGGCGAGCAGTACTTC.

This chain connects TRBV3-1 to TRBJ2-6, with TRBD1 identical over 9 bases. Germline CDR1 and CDR2: LGHDT and YNNKEL (reference sequence). The CDR3 covers 18 residues. V lost 2 bases to trimming and J lost 1 base; unmatched junction nucleotides: 6. This chain's CDR3 is CASSQPGQGTSGANVLTF. CDR3 nucleotides: TGTGCCAGCAGCCAACCGGGACAGGGAACATCTGGGGCCAACGTCCTGACTTTC.

This clonotype was counted only a few times. The rearrangement joins TRBV7-9 to TRBJ2-7; no clear D gene. This CDR3 comprises 13 residues. Germline lookup yields CDR1 SEHNR and CDR2 FQNEAQ (reference sequence). Trimming removed 1 base from V and 3 bases from J, with 7 bases in between. The CDR3 DNA reads as TGTGCCAGCAGCTTAGAGCGCTACTACGAGCAGTACTTC. As protein: CASSLERYYEQYF. Drawing the rest from reference TRBV7-9 and TRBJ2-7, the complete variable domain is DTGVSQNPRHKITKRGQNVTFRCDPISEHNRLYWYRQTLGQGPEFLTYFQNEAQLEKSRLLSDRFSAERPKGSFSTLEIQRTEQGDSAMYLCASSLERYYEQYFGPGTRLTVT.

This clonotype was recorded once. This chain links TRBV5-1 with TRBJ2-3, with 8 bases that match TRBD2. Trimming at V came to 4 bases and at J to 6 bases, leaving 16 bases not matched to a gene. The CDR3 has 17 residues. Germline V lookup: CDR1 SGHRS, CDR2 YFSETQ. CDR3 protein: CASSRGWGLGNIDTQYF. The CDR3 DNA reads as TGCGCCAGCAGCCGCGGGTGGGGACTAGGAAACATCGATACGCAGTATTTT.

This clonotype was counted between two and nine times. The chain carries TRBV24-1 and TRBJ1-2; D gene ambiguous. The CDR3 totals 13 residues. Germline-derived CDR1 and CDR2 are KGHDR and SFDVKD. V was clipped by 5 bases and J by 6 bases, with 12 bases between them. CDR3: CATSVRGGHGYTF. The CDR3 nucleotides read TGTGCCACCAGTGTCAGAGGAGGGCATGGCTACACCTTC.

J is TRBJ2-2 and V is TRBV20-1, with 8 bases that match TRBD2. V lost 0 bases to trimming and J lost 0 bases; unmatched junction nucleotides: 6. From germline, CDR1 is DFQATT and CDR2 SNEGSKA (reference sequence). The CDR3 runs 17 residues. The CDR3 is CSARDFSGMTNTGELFF. The CDR3 bases are TGCAGTGCTAGAGATTTTAGCGGGATGACGAACACCGGGGAGCTGTTTTTT.

The V gene is TRBV5-6, the J gene TRBJ1-5; D is uncertain. This CDR3 has 12 amino acids. Trimming left V 2 bases short and J 4 bases short, with 4 bases between. In germline, CDR1 is SGHDT, CDR2 YYEEEE. The DNA of the CDR3 is TGTGCCAGCAGCTTTGCGAATCAGCCCCAGCATTTT. Its protein is CASSFANQPQHF. Together with reference TRBV5-6 and TRBJ1-5, the CDR3 gives the full variable domain: DAGVTQSPTHLIKTRGQQVTLRCSPKSGHDTVSWYQQALGQGPQFIFQYYEEEERQRGNFPDRFSGHQFPNYSSELNVNALLLGDSALYLCASSFANQPQHFGDGTRLSIL.

The sample holds a few counts of this clonotype. The chain has TRBV10-3 and TRBJ2-1, with D possibly TRBD1 on 6 matching bases. The CDR3 totals 13 residues. Germline V gives CDR1 ENHRY, CDR2 SYGVKD. The V and J ends lost 10 bases and 9 bases respectively, with 19 bases between them. This CDR3 is CATDPDSVGEQFF. The CDR3 DNA is TGTGCCACCGACCCGGACAGCGTGGGTGAGCAGTTCTTC.

This clonotype has just a few counts. The chain uses TRBV18 and TRBJ2-7, with TRBD2 matching over 10 bases. The CDR3 spans 14 residues. Germline V gives CDR1 KGHSH, CDR2 LQKENI. Losses at the gene ends were 6 bases for V and 5 bases for J; bases not matched to a gene: 7. CDR3 in amino acids: CASSSIGTSDEQYF. Here the CDR3 DNA reads TGTGCCAGCTCCTCGATCGGGACTAGCGACGAGCAGTACTTC.

V and J are TRBV10-3 and TRBJ1-1; 9 nucleotides align to TRBD1. CDR3 length: 15 residues. Losses at the gene ends were 6 bases for V and 1 base for J; bases not matched to a gene: 6. Germline V lookup: CDR1 ENHRY, CDR2 SYGVKD. CDR3 amino acids: CAIRETDRGNTEAFF. The CDR3 nucleotides read TGTGCCATCAGGGAGACGGACAGGGGGAACACTGAAGCTTTCTTT.

This clonotype was observed many times. This chain joins TRBV7-6 and TRBJ2-3, with D unclear. The CDR3 runs to 13 residues. CDR1 is SGHVS and CDR2 is FNYEAQ in the germline V gene. The V end was cut by 4 bases, the J end by 0 bases, with 5 bases between. Written as DNA, the CDR3 is TGTGCCAGCAGCTACGGGAGCACAGATACGCAGTATTTT. Translation gives CASSYGSTDTQYF.

This clonotype was seen more than once but under ten times. The chain combines TRBV6-5 with TRBJ2-7, with D perhaps being TRBD1 or TRBD2 (5 bases each). V was clipped by 2 bases and J by 7 bases, with 12 bases between them. In germline, CDR1 is MNHEY, CDR2 SVGAGI. CDR3 size: 13 residues. CDR3 sequence reads: CASSYAGTPEQYF. The CDR3 region has the DNA TGTGCCAGCAGTTACGCCGGGACGCCTGAGCAGTACTTC.